The clone carrying this TCR beta chain was observed many times. V was pared by 2 bases and J by 6 bases, with 16 bases between. Germline V gene data show CDR1 as LNHNV and CDR2 as YYDKDF (reference sequence). The CDR3 has 16 amino acids. MiXCR was run by TCRdb on the PCR reads, yielding one entry per CDR3 protein. The profile shows fewer than 90,000 distinct CDR3 sequences, 49% of them singletons. This sample is part of a study of CDR3 diversity in severe acne. The chain couples TRBV15 to TRBJ2-2; the D call may be TRBD1 or TRBD2 (5 bases each). The source material was blood. The TCR sequence derives from a male donor with severe acne vulgaris. In DNA, the CDR3 is TGTGCCACCAGCAGATCGCCGACCGGGGCATCCGGGGAGCTGTTTTTT. It is translated as CATSRSPTGASGELFF.